Below are 10 T cell receptor beta chains sequenced from a single sample in a study of T cell responses to AZD1222 COVID-19 vaccine. The table came from immunoSEQ multiplex PCR; TCRdb's copy has only in-frame clones and leaves some out. The table has 83,000 or so clones, roughly 86% seen once. Here the sequenced sample was peripheral blood, taken 28 days after the second AZD1222 dose. These receptors came from an adult who received the AZD1222 COVID-19 vaccine.

V and J are TRBV25-1 and TRBJ1-2; 7 nucleotides match TRBD1. The CDR3 contains 14 residues. J was trimmed by 8 bases and V by 6 bases; bases with no gene match: 12. From germline, CDR1 is MGHDK and CDR2 SYGVNS. CDR3 amino acids: CASSPQGVWNGYTF. CDR3 nucleotides: TGTGCCAGCAGCCCCCAGGGGGTTTGGAACGGCTACACCTTC.

The DNA for the CDR3 is TGTGCCAGCAGTTATAGTAGCCGAAGCACCGGGGAGCTGTTTTTT. Amino acids: CASSYSSRSTGELFF. The chain carries TRBV6-5 and TRBJ2-2; D uncertain. Trimming pared 3 bases from V and 4 bases from J, leaving 12 bases between. Germline CDR1 reads MNHEY; CDR2 reads SVGAGI. This CDR3 is built from 15 residues.

CDR3 protein: CASSPGTRHGGYTQYF. The DNA for the CDR3 is TGTGCCAGCTCACCCGGGACTAGGCATGGCGGGTATACGCAGTATTTT. V usage is TRBV18 and J usage is TRBJ2-3; 8 bases are a match to TRBD2. CDR1 KGHSH and CDR2 LQKENI come from the germline V gene. Trimming cost V 3 bases and J 7 bases; bases outside gene matches: 12. This CDR3 has 16 amino acids.

V and J are TRBV14 and TRBJ2-7; D gene unclear. From germline, CDR1 is SGHDN and CDR2 FVKESK. The V end was cut by 3 bases, the J end by 7 bases, with 13 bases between. This CDR3 comprises 13 residues. The CDR3 DNA follows: TGTGCCAGCAGCCAGTCAGACTCCTTAGAGCAGTACTTC. Residues: CASSQSDSLEQYF. The entire variable domain, with the rest obtained from reference TRBV14 and TRBJ2-7, is as follows: EAGVTQFPSHSVIEKGQTVTLRCDPISGHDNLYWYRRVMGKEIKFLLHFVKESKQDESGMPNNRFLAERTGGTYSTLKVQPAELEDSGVYFCASSQSDSLEQYFGPGTRLTVT.

A few counts support this clone. This chain joins TRBV18 and TRBJ2-5; no clear D. Germline V gene sequence: CDR1 KGHSH, CDR2 LQKENI. The germline V and J ends were trimmed by 3 bases and 0 bases, with 11 bases remaining between them. The CDR3 is 15 amino acids. CDR3: CASSPAGANQETQYF. CDR3 nucleotide sequence: TGTGCCAGCTCACCTGCAGGAGCCAACCAAGAGACCCAGTACTTC.

V is TRBV6-5 and J is TRBJ2-2; D is unresolved. Trimming pared 8 bases from V and 7 bases from J, leaving 11 bases between. CDR1 MNHEY and CDR2 SVGAGI come from the germline V gene. The CDR3 is made up of 12 amino acids. DNA of the CDR3: TGTGCCAGCCGCCCCATAGTCGGGGAGCTGTTTTTT. It codes for CASRPIVGELFF.

In its sample, this clone was seen a few times. The CDR3: CSVQPTGWYEQYF. The DNA for the CDR3 is TGCAGCGTTCAACCGACAGGGTGGTACGAGCAGTACTTC. The chain has TRBV29-1 and TRBJ2-7, with TRBD1 matching over 7 bases. The J segment lost 4 bases and the V segment lost 5 bases, leaving 8 bases of the junction unmatched. The CDR3 totals 13 residues. Per the germline V gene, CDR1 is SQVTM and CDR2 is ANQGSEA.

The rearrangement joins TRBV11-2 to TRBJ2-2, with D perhaps TRBD2 (6 bases). Germline CDR1 is SGHAT and CDR2 is FQNNGV. The CDR3 is 16 amino acids. Trimming removed 4 bases at V and 4 bases at J, with 16 bases between. CDR3 protein: CASSYLTGVGTGELFF. CDR3 nucleotides: TGTGCCAGCAGCTACCTTACGGGAGTGGGCACCGGGGAGCTGTTTTTT. Full variable domain (rest looked up from reference TRBV11-2 and TRBJ2-2): EAGVAQSPRYKIIEKRQSVAFWCNPISGHATLYWYQQILGQGPKLLIQFQNNGVVDDSQLPKDRFSAERLKGVDSTLKIQPAKLEDSAVYLCASSYLTGVGTGELFFGEGSRLTVL.

The CDR3 sequence: CATRFGQAPLYNEQFF. CDR3 in DNA: TGTGCCACCAGATTCGGACAGGCACCTCTCTACAATGAGCAGTTCTTC. This chain uses TRBV24-1 with TRBJ2-1; 7 bases agree with TRBD1. The CDR3 sequence is 16 residues long. Unmatched junction bases numbered 11, after V lost 7 bases and J lost 3 bases. Germline V gene sequence: CDR1 KGHDR, CDR2 SFDVKD.

This rearrangement joins TRBV7-2 to TRBJ1-2; 7 nucleotides line up with TRBD1. Germline V gene sequence: CDR1 SGHTA, CDR2 FQGNSA. V was pared by 4 bases and J by 4 bases, with 9 bases of the junction left unmatched. The CDR3 runs to 15 residues. CDR3 loop: CASSWKQGSAYGYTF. The CDR3, as DNA: TGTGCCAGCAGCTGGAAACAGGGGAGCGCCTATGGCTACACCTTC.